This TCR beta chain was sequenced in a study of cytomegalovirus exposure and HLA in healthy donors (dated by TCRdb to about 2017). Regarding the complete study: In an earlier analysis of 587 of the donors, 276 Gb of sequence data and 90 million to 120 million unique TCR beta sequences from 180 million or so T cells were reported. An early release that covered fewer than 750 HLA-typed donors contained approximately 300 gigabases of sequencing data and tens of millions of unique TCR sequences. Of the roughly 410 genotyped donors, less than 85% were placed in the genetic ancestry cluster associated with self-reported Caucasian donors. The study aimed to test whether signatures of past pathogen exposure could be identified by cataloging public T cell receptors. The study profiled the T cell repertoires of hundreds of subjects by immunosequencing and related them to cytomegalovirus serostatus. Along with the approximately 620-subject first cohort, a separate validation cohort of over a hundred different subjects was used. To predict cytomegalovirus infection status, the study combined high-throughput TCR immunosequencing, statistical association of individual TCRs with disease status, and machine learning. A later analysis re-examined previously published TCR beta repertoires from 600 to 700 donors and added high-resolution HLA genotyping to investigate patterns of TCR occurrence. In the later analysis, no new phenotypic data were used to find candidate immune exposures; instead, reliance was placed on TCR beta sequences and their occurrence across donors. In an earlier analysis of roughly 540 of the donors, high-throughput TCR beta sequencing was used to judge whether each TCR beta V gene segment behaved as functional or pseudogenic. Alongside the repertoire data, information on donor age, sex, ethnicity and CMV serostatus was compiled. A later genetic analysis took genome-wide SNP genotypes for about three fifths of the 666 donors and used that subset as a discovery cohort. All discovery cohort repertoires had been generated using a single sequencing platform. Both class I and class II loci were covered by HLA typing, at four-digit resolution. The number of typed donors differed by locus: roughly 620-630 for A, B, C, DRB1 and DQB1; approximately 540 for DQA1; 606 for DPA1; and around 490 for DPB1. Roughly 5 DR-DQ haplotypes were treated as single units for association and clustering because of strong linkage in the cohort. Among about 400 genotyped donors of the cohort, an average of around 250,000 unique TCR beta nucleotide sequences was sequenced per donor, of which roughly 18% were non-productive.

Library method: the immunoSEQ multiplex PCR assay. A mixture of 60 forward primers for TCR Vbeta segments and 13 reverse primers for TCR Jbeta segments was used in the multiplex PCR. Amplification of the CDR3 region of rearranged TCR beta genes was performed with a multiplex PCR assay on genomic DNA. Amplified TCR beta libraries were sequenced as 87-base-pair reads on the Illumina HiSeq System. On the study's bioinformatics: A later analysis tallied 75 million to 95 million unique TCR beta chains across the 610 or so repertoires, and approximately 11 million of those chains were shared by two or more donors. Raw reads were error-corrected and collapsed into unique sequences with a nearest-neighbor algorithm that merged closely related sequences to remove PCR and sequencing errors. To assign V, D and J gene segments, CDR3 sequences were aligned to IMGT reference sequences. For a sequence to be retained, a match of at least six nucleotides was required to both a V gene segment and a J gene segment. A rearrangement counted as productive if the CDR3 had no stop codons and remained in frame with V and J, and every other rearrangement counted as non-productive. CDR3 was defined according to IMGT convention as the region running from the second conserved V-encoded cysteine to the conserved J-encoded phenylalanine. Sequences without an unambiguous match to a single V gene segment were excluded from the earlier analysis of 587 of the donors. An earlier analysis of over 450 of the donors classified V segments as functional when productive rearrangements were above 56.7% and as segregating when the standard deviation between donors was above 5%. A statistical classification framework was built to diagnose cytomegalovirus status from the catalog of TCR beta chain sequences. In a later analysis, TCR nucleotide sequences were compared against IMGT/GENE-DB human TR gene sequences so that V and J genes could be assigned. Using the TCRdist pipeline, a later analysis assigned CDR3 sequences along with most-parsimonious VDJ recombination scenarios. A later analysis defined each TCR beta chain by its CDR3 amino acid sequence plus V-gene family, and excluded reads lacking a unique V-gene family. To address suspected cross-contamination and a sequencing artifact, a later analysis removed 450 to 700 highly shared, low-generation-probability nucleotide sequences. In a later analysis, a clonal expansion index for each public chain was calculated from normalized within-repertoire ranks of inferred template counts. In a later analysis, generation probabilities were computed with a VDJ recombination model fitted to out-of-frame rearrangements, and the resulting probabilities were checked against IGoR. A later analysis scored TCR-TCR, TCR-HLA and TCR-CMV co-occurrence with hypergeometric tests, applying a repertoire-size bias correction to TCR pairs. In a later analysis, false discovery rates were estimated by permuting HLA or CMV assignments 20 times. In a later analysis, co-occurring TCRs were grouped using DBSCAN, and TCRdist sequence similarity was added for clustering within HLA-allele-positive subsets. For co-occurrence clustering, repertoires with fewer than 30,000 or more than 120,000 public chains were excluded, along with roughly 5 repertoires with anomalous nucleotide sharing. TCRdb retrieved this table from immuneACCESS and kept in-frame rearrangements only. Not all clones are present; in checked studies, unresolved V genes account for under half, and no reason is known for the remainder. The DNA was the basis for D and trimming; V, J and clone size are from that table. For this sample the table gives 75,000 to 100,000 clones, of which approximately 74% were detected only once. The ten largest clones represent more than 2.5% of the sample.

As concerns this clone: The antigen this receptor binds is unknown. No much larger clone is present one base from it, and per-base qualities are unavailable.

What the research found in general, with its limitations: A further reported finding was that TCR beta sequences accurately predicted the HLA-A and HLA-B alleles for most subjects in the first cohort. In vitro tests confirmed that a few of the cytomegalovirus-associated TCR beta chains recognize cytomegalovirus antigens. In a later analysis, most CMV-associated TCR beta chains were found to appear HLA-restricted, with HLA associations seemingly driven largely by CMV exposure. Some IMGT-functional V segments, including TRBV6-2 and TRBV6-3, could not be told apart with the 87-base-pair reads, so those segments were excluded. The study gave a list of 150 to 200 TCR beta chains associated with cytomegalovirus. A later genetic analysis associated a missense DCLRE1C variant with V-gene and J-gene trimming of TCR beta chains, and an independent cohort replicated the association. Assigning TCR associations to individual alleles was difficult when HLA alleles, especially DR and DQ, strongly co-occurred. Roughly uniform sequencing depth across donors was assumed in presence/absence analyses, although this assumption may not hold. In a later analysis, several top co-occurrence clusters were reported to appear linked to parvovirus B19, influenza, CMV and Epstein-Barr virus. In a later analysis, TCR association rates were found to vary across HLA loci, with the most associated TCRs seen for DRB1 alleles and the fewest for HLA-C alleles. CMV serostatus was the only immune exposure information available for the cohort. Because counts were too low, about 18 rarely observed V segments, including chromosome 9 orphons, were excluded from the earlier analysis of some 540 of the donors. The cohort was sequenced for TCR beta chains only, and without alpha or paired-chain data the features that could be detected were limited. While some public TCRs were present in many individuals, most TCR sequences turned up only very rarely across donors. According to a later genetic analysis, donors in an Asian-associated ancestry cluster had fewer N-insertions in productive TCRs than the roughly 660-donor mean. At a false discovery rate of 0.05, a later analysis linked around 15,000 TCR beta sequences to specific HLA alleles. In a later analysis, HLA-associated TCR beta chains were found to be more clonally expanded and to have lower generation probabilities than equally common non-associated chains. According to the authors, the approach could potentially be generalized to other disease states and immunological phenotypes. Correlated functional status among segregating V segments might reflect linkage disequilibrium, but an unknown experimental factor could not be ruled out. In both the original and validation cohorts, the classifier was reported to diagnose cytomegalovirus status with high specificity and sensitivity. In an earlier analysis of around 600 of the donors, most TCR beta V segments appeared in productive rearrangements about 90% or about 30% of the time, broadly matching IMGT annotations. A group of highly shared sequence variants was considered likely to be a technical artifact of the sequencing pipeline. Because some donors lacked HLA typing at each locus, the association tests relied only on the typed subset.

In total, 600 or so healthy bone marrow donors made up the cohort. Cohort members were all nominally healthy when sampled, although unrecorded immune exposures were likely present. The donor was CMV seropositive and belonged to the group of about 290 seropositive cohort members. A peripheral blood sample was provided by each donor, and peripheral blood mononuclear cells were used for TCR beta sequencing. Genomic DNA was extracted from the blood cell samples with the Qiagen DNeasy Blood Extraction Kit. Its CDR3 holds 14 amino acids, cysteine through phenylalanine. Only the CDR3 DNA stays, 42 bases, in frame from base 1. The germline V gene supplies CDR1 SGHDT and CDR2 YYEEEE. After removal of 3 bases from V and 6 bases from J, the junction retains 6 bases not matched to a gene.

Here the chain combines TRBV5-6 and TRBJ2-7; a stretch of 10 junction bases matches TRBD2. This receptor was obtained from a female donor in good health and CMV-seropositive. The sample taken for sequencing was PBMCs. The CDR3: CASSSLAGVAEQYF. The DNA sequence reads TGTGCCAGCAGCTCCCTAGCGGGAGTAGCCGAGCAGTACTTC.